The 27 T cell receptor beta chains below all came from one sample that was sequenced in a study of blood T cell repertoires in COVID-19. Assay used: immunoSEQ multiplex PCR; TCRdb lists only in-frame clones, some missing. Altogether more than 95,000 clones are present, 74% being singletons, with the ten largest covering more than 5%. Material: peripheral blood. These receptors were obtained from a man aged 55 to 70 with acute or convalescent COVID-19.

This chain connects TRBV24-1 to TRBJ2-3, with a possible D match to TRBD1 (5 bases). The CDR3 sequence is 14 residues long. Germline assignment: CDR1 KGHDR and CDR2 SFDVKD. V was shortened by 3 bases and J by 6 bases, with 12 bases between the two germline ends. The DNA of the CDR3 is TGTGCCACCAGTGATAAGGACACCACGGATACGCAGTATTTT. This encodes CATSDKDTTDTQYF.

The chain carries TRBV27 and TRBJ1-5; D uncertain. With 2 bases removed from V and 5 bases from J, the gap between germline ends came to 10 bases. The CDR3 runs to 14 residues. CDR1 MNHEY and CDR2 SMNVEV come from the germline V gene (reference sequence). CDR3 in amino acids: CASSLTLLDQPQHF. CDR3 DNA: TGTGCCAGCAGTTTAACCCTATTGGATCAGCCCCAGCATTTT.

This chain uses TRBV25-1 with TRBJ2-1; 9 nucleotides align to TRBD2. Trimming at V came to 3 bases and at J to 5 bases, leaving 11 bases not matched to a gene. The germline CDR1 and CDR2 sequences are MGHDK and SYGVNS. This CDR3 contains 17 residues. CDR3 protein: CASSDWWREGPDNEQFF. CDR3 nucleotides: TGTGCCAGCAGTGATTGGTGGCGGGAGGGCCCTGACAATGAGCAGTTCTTC.

This chain joins TRBV6-5 and TRBJ1-1; D ambiguous. Trimming took off 6 bases at V and 4 bases at J, with 12 bases between the two ends. There are 13 residues in the CDR3. CDR1 MNHEY and CDR2 SVGAGI come from the germline V gene. The CDR3 DNA reads as TGTGCCAGCAGGGACTACAGCAGCACTGAAGCTTTCTTT. It is translated as CASRDYSSTEAFF.

This chain connects TRBV30 to TRBJ2-6, with D possibly TRBD1 on 6 matching bases. V was cut by 0 bases and J by 3 bases, with 12 bases left in between. This CDR3 contains 16 residues. Germline assignment: CDR1 GTSNPN and CDR2 SVGIG (reference sequence). Here the CDR3 DNA reads TGTGCCTGGAGTGTACAAGGGGGTGGTGGGGCCAACGTCCTGACTTTC. Amino acid sequence: CAWSVQGGGGANVLTF. Together with reference TRBV30 and TRBJ2-6, the CDR3 gives the full variable domain: SQTIHQWPATLVQPVGSPLSLECTVEGTSNPNLYWYRQAAGRGLQLLFYSVGIGQISSEVPQNLSASRPQDRQFILSSKKLLLSDSGFYLCAWSVQGGGGANVLTFGAGSRLTVL.

This clone was recorded only once. The chain has TRBV19 and TRBJ1-2; perhaps TRBD1 as D (6 bases). The CDR3 extends over 14 amino acids. With 3 bases removed from V and 6 bases from J, the gap between germline ends came to 14 bases. Germline values: CDR1 LNHDA, CDR2 SQIVND (reference sequence). This chain's CDR3 is CASSITGISNGYTF. In nucleotides, the CDR3 is TGTGCCAGTAGTATTACAGGGATTTCGAATGGCTACACCTTC.

This chain uses TRBV6-5 with TRBJ1-5; perhaps TRBD1 as D (6 bases). CDR3 length: 13 amino acids. V lost 6 bases to trimming and J lost 6 bases, with 12 bases between them. Per germline, CDR1 MNHEY and CDR2 SVGAGI. Here the CDR3 DNA reads TGTGCCAGCAGGGTTACAGGGATTCAGCCCCAGCATTTT. It encodes CASRVTGIQPQHF.

The chain couples TRBV6-4 to TRBJ2-2; tentative D call: TRBD2 (6 bases). V shed 6 bases and J shed 4 bases, with 15 bases lying between them. Germline loops: CDR1 MRHNA, CDR2 SNTAGT. This CDR3 has 15 residues. CDR3 DNA sequence: TGTGCCAGCAGCCCCGGGACTTTCCTCACCGGGGAGCTGTTTTTT. This gives the protein CASSPGTFLTGELFF.

This clone showed up just once. The chain has TRBV7-2 and TRBJ2-3, with D maybe TRBD2 (7 bases). The V end lost 6 bases, the J end lost 3 bases, and 10 bases lay between the germline ends. This CDR3 spans 13 amino acids. Germline V CDR1 and CDR2: SGHTA, FQGNSA. CDR3 bases: TGTGCCAGCAGGGGAGGGGGGACAGATACGCAGTATTTT. It yields the protein CASRGGGTDTQYF.

This chain links TRBV4-1 with TRBJ2-1; TRBD1 might be the D (5 bases). CDR1 MGHRA and CDR2 YSYEKL come from the germline V gene. V was trimmed by 1 base and J by 8 bases, leaving 15 bases between them. This CDR3 contains 15 residues. This CDR3 is CASSQVSGFRDEQFF. The CDR3 nucleotides are TGCGCCAGCAGCCAAGTGTCAGGGTTTAGAGATGAGCAGTTCTTC.

In its sample, this clone was seen once. The chain combines TRBV6-1 with TRBJ2-7, with D possibly being TRBD2 (5 bases). The CDR3 covers 15 residues. With 2 bases removed from V and 4 bases from J, the gap between germline ends came to 15 bases. Germline lookup yields CDR1 MNHNS and CDR2 SASEGT. DNA for the CDR3: TGTGCCAGCAGTGAAACCGCGGGCAGTGCTTACGAGCAGTACTTC. As protein: CASSETAGSAYEQYF.

This clone was picked up a small number of times. As DNA, the CDR3 is TGTGCCAGTAGTGTTAACAGGGGCCGCACAGATACGCAGTATTTT. It translates to CASSVNRGRTDTQYF. The chain carries TRBV19 and TRBJ2-3; 7 nucleotides agree with TRBD1. The CDR3 loop spans 15 amino acids. V dropped 5 bases and J dropped 1; count of bases not matched to a gene: 6. CDR1 LNHDA and CDR2 SQIVND come from the germline V gene (reference sequence).

The J gene is TRBJ1-5, the V gene TRBV12-2; TRBD1 is the table's D call and was not checked against the DNA. TRBV12-2 is deemed a pseudogene. The CDR3 consists of 16 residues. CDR3 sequence (DNA): TGTGCAAGTCGCTTAGGAGCAGGGCATAGCAATCAGCCCCAGCATTTT. This translates into CASRLGAGHSNQPQHF.

The chain employs TRBV6-5 and TRBJ1-2; 7 bases agree with TRBD1. This CDR3 comprises 14 residues. Unmatched junction bases numbered 7, after V lost 7 bases and J lost 2 bases. From germline, CDR1 is MNHEY and CDR2 SVGAGI. The chain's CDR3 is CASTSGTVNYGYTF. The DNA of the CDR3 is TGTGCCAGCACCTCCGGGACAGTCAACTATGGCTACACCTTC.

The V and J genes are TRBV6-5 and TRBJ1-5, with a possible D match to TRBD1 (6 bases). Per germline, CDR1 MNHEY and CDR2 SVGAGI. The ends were cut back, 7 bases at V and 7 bases at J, with 17 bases in the middle. The CDR3 runs 14 residues. The CDR3 nucleotides read TGTGCCAGCACCCTCAGGGGCGTAGGGCAGCCCCAGCATTTT. It is translated as CASTLRGVGQPQHF.

The J gene is TRBJ2-3, the V gene TRBV3-1 (or the pseudogene TRBV3-2); TRBD2 matches 11 bases. V shed 3 bases and J 1 base; nucleotides not matched to a gene: 6. The CDR3 spans 17 residues. In germline, CDR1 is LGHDT, CDR2 YNNKEL (reference sequence). This chain's CDR3 is CASSHLTSGARTDTQYF. In DNA form, the CDR3 reads TGTGCCAGCAGCCATTTGACTAGCGGGGCCCGCACAGATACGCAGTATTTT.

The chain has TRBV5-6 and TRBJ1-2; 7 bases agree with TRBD1. CDR1 is SGHDT and CDR2 is YYEEEE in the germline V gene. This CDR3 is 15 amino acids long. Trimming cost V 5 bases and J 3 bases; bases outside gene matches: 10. CDR3 in amino acids: CASSPRDREYYGYTF. CDR3 nucleotides: TGTGCCAGCAGTCCCCGGGACAGAGAATACTATGGCTACACCTTC. Using reference TRBV5-6 and TRBJ1-2 for the parts outside the CDR3, the full variable domain is DAGVTQSPTHLIKTRGQQVTLRCSPKSGHDTVSWYQQALGQGPQFIFQYYEEEERQRGNFPDRFSGHQFPNYSSELNVNALLLGDSALYLCASSPRDREYYGYTFGSGTRLTVV.

The rearrangement uses TRBV5-6 and TRBJ2-7, with 11 nucleotides matching TRBD2. The CDR3 totals 16 residues. Germline CDR1 is SGHDT and CDR2 is YYEEEE. V shed 0 bases, J shed 0 bases, and the junction held 2 bases outside the gene matches. DNA for the CDR3: TGTGCCAGCAGCTTGGCCACTAGCGGGAGCTCCTACGAGCAGTACTTC. It yields the protein CASSLATSGSSYEQYF.

CDR3 sequence (DNA): TGTGCCAGCAGCTTAGGAATAGGGAGCAATGAGCAGTTCTTC. Translated: CASSLGIGSNEQFF. This chain links TRBV7-9 with TRBJ2-1, with D perhaps TRBD2 (5 bases). The CDR3 consists of 14 residues. The V and J ends lost 1 base and 6 bases respectively, with 10 bases between them. Germline CDR1 reads SEHNR; CDR2 reads FQNEAQ (reference sequence). Using reference TRBV7-9 and TRBJ2-1 for the parts outside the CDR3, the full variable domain is DTGVSQNPRHKITKRGQNVTFRCDPISEHNRLYWYRQTLGQGPEFLTYFQNEAQLEKSRLLSDRFSAERPKGSFSTLEIQRTEQGDSAMYLCASSLGIGSNEQFFGPGTRLTVL.

The rearrangement joins TRBV7-2 to TRBJ2-2, with 11 bases that match TRBD2. The V gene's germline CDR1 is SGHTA and CDR2 FQGNSA. J gave up 6 bases and V 0 bases, and 12 bases lay outside the gene matches. The CDR3 loop spans 19 amino acids. CDR3 residues: CASSLAVLLAGGLPGELFF. CDR3 in DNA: TGTGCCAGCAGCTTAGCGGTCTTGCTAGCGGGAGGTCTCCCCGGGGAGCTGTTTTTT.

The chain is built from TRBV15 and TRBJ2-7, with TRBD2 identical over 10 bases. The germline gives CDR1 LNHNV, CDR2 YYDKDF (reference sequence). V dropped 4 bases and J dropped 5; count of bases not matched to a gene: 8. The CDR3 length is 15 residues. Here the CDR3 reads CATSTGSGRAHEQYF. The CDR3 nucleotides are TGTGCCACCAGCACGGGGAGCGGGAGGGCCCACGAGCAGTACTTC.

This clone has a count of ten or more. This chain uses TRBV7-8 with TRBJ1-1; D remains unclear. The germline V and J ends were trimmed by 1 base and 2 bases, with 8 bases remaining between them. Germline lookup yields CDR1 SGHVS and CDR2 FQNEAQ. The CDR3 runs 14 residues. CDR3 DNA sequence: TGTGCCAGCAGCTTAGGGGCGGGAAACACTGAAGCTTTCTTT. It specifies CASSLGAGNTEAFF.

As for this clone: The junction departs from the called germline gene at one end, perhaps through a read error. The V gene is TRBV2, the J gene TRBJ2-1; 8 bases match TRBD2. The CDR3 is made up of 15 amino acids. Germline values: CDR1 SNHLY, CDR2 FYNNEI. CDR3 coding DNA: TGTGCCAGCAGGGAAGTAGCGGGGTATAACAATGAGCAGTTCTTC. Translation gives CASREVAGYNNEQFF.

The V and J genes are TRBV30 and TRBJ2-5, with D perhaps matching TRBD1 (6 bases). V lost 4 bases and J 6 bases, leaving 15 bases between the germline ends. The CDR3 is 13 amino acids. CDR1 and CDR2 (germline): GTSNPN, SVGIG (reference sequence). The CDR3 region is CAWNYPGQKTQYF. DNA for the CDR3: TGTGCCTGGAATTATCCGGGACAAAAGACCCAGTACTTC.

This clone was recorded a few times. The chain uses TRBV5-4 and TRBJ1-2; D perhaps matches TRBD1 (6 bases). CDR1 and CDR2 (germline): SGHNT, YYREEE (reference sequence). This CDR3 is built from 16 residues. V lost 4 bases, J lost 6 bases, and 22 bases lay in between. The chain's CDR3 is CASSPGVRAGADGYTF. CDR3 in DNA: TGTGCCAGCAGCCCTGGAGTCAGGGCGGGGGCGGATGGCTACACCTTC.

The table lists this clone with a count of one. The V and J genes are TRBV5-4 and TRBJ2-2, with 12 nucleotides matching TRBD2. Germline CDR1 SGHNT, CDR2 YYREEE (reference sequence). Trimming took 3 bases from V and 9 from J; bases not matched to a gene: 6. The CDR3 loop spans 15 amino acids. This chain's CDR3 is CASSSRTSGDRELFF. In DNA, the CDR3 is TGTGCCAGCAGCTCGAGGACTAGCGGGGACCGGGAGCTGTTTTTT.

The gene calls are TRBV7-9 and TRBJ1-1; a possible D gene is TRBD1 (6 bases). Trimming stripped 5 bases from V and 1 base from J, with 17 bases between. There are 16 residues in the CDR3. Germline V gene data show CDR1 as SEHNR and CDR2 as FQNEAQ (reference sequence). CDR3 residues: CASSLAGGGKNTEAFF. As DNA, the CDR3 is TGTGCCAGCAGCCTCGCGGGAGGGGGAAAGAACACTGAAGCTTTCTTT.